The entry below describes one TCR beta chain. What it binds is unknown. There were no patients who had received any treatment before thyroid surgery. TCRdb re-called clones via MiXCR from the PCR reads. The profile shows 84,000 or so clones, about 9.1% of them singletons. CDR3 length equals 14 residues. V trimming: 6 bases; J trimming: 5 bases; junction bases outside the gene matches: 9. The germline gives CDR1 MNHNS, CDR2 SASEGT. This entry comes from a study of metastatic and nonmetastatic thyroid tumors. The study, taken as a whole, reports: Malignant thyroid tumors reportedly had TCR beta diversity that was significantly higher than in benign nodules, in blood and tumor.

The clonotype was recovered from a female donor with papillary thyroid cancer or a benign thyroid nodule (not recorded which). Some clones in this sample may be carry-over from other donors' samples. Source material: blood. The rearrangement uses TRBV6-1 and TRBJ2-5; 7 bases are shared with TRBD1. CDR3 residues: CASRPDRVRETQYF. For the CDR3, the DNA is TGTGCCAGCAGGCCCGACAGGGTCAGGGAGACCCAGTACTTC.